One sample yielded the 14 T cell receptor beta chains listed below, sequenced in a study of regulatory T cells in long-lasting Graves disease. Time point meaning: newly diagnosed GD, antithyroid drugs for less than 3 months. RNA extracted from PBMCs served as the sequencing template. For TCR beta, libraries came from iRepertoire HTBI primers and Arm-PCR of CDR3 regions. Via MiXCR, TCRdb re-called the multiplex PCR reads, giving one row per CDR3 protein. This table holds about 620,000 distinct CDR3 sequences, approximately 15% found once. These sequences were also reported in another study, on T cells in Graves' hyperthyroidism and ophthalmopathy.

This specimen consisted of peripheral blood mononuclear cells (PBMCs), obtained at new diagnosis, from a patient treated with antithyroid drugs. These receptors were collected from a woman in her thirties with Graves disease.

V and J are TRBV6-2 or TRBV6-3 and TRBJ2-1; 7 nucleotides agree with TRBD1. Germline values: CDR1 MNHEY, CDR2 SVGEGT. Losses at the gene ends were 10 bases for V and 9 bases for J; bases not matched to a gene: 18. The length of the CDR3 is 15 residues. The CDR3 region has the DNA TGTGCCACCCGATCTAGCATAGGGGGCTTGGGTGAGCAGTTCTTC. It translates to CATRSSIGGLGEQFF.

The chain uses TRBV3-1 and TRBJ2-3; the D gene is possibly TRBD2 (5 bases). The CDR3 sequence is 16 residues long. CDR1 is LGHDT, CDR2 YNNKEL, per germline (reference sequence). The germline V and J ends were trimmed by 1 base and 0 bases, with 11 bases remaining between them. The DNA for the CDR3 is TGTGCCAGCAGCCAAGCCCAGCGGTCGAGCACAGATACGCAGTATTTT. Its protein product is CASSQAQRSSTDTQYF.

The chain combines TRBV9 with TRBJ2-7; TRBD2 aligns across 7 bases. V trimming: 4 bases; J trimming: 5 bases; junction bases outside the gene matches: 15. This CDR3 region has 16 residues. CDR1 is SGDLS, CDR2 YYNGEE, per germline. The CDR3 DNA reads TGTGCCAGCAGCCTCGACGGGGGGTCGGGGAAGGACGAGCAGTACTTC. Translation: CASSLDGGSGKDEQYF.

This clonotype was seen at least ten times. The chain has TRBV7-9 and TRBJ2-7; 11 nucleotides match TRBD1. This CDR3 contains 18 residues. V lost 5 bases, J lost 2 bases, and 14 bases stayed unmatched. CDR1 and CDR2 from the germline V gene are SEHNR and FQNEAQ (reference sequence). CDR3 DNA sequence: TGTGCCAGCAGCCTATTCGAACCGGGACAGGGGGGACCCTACGAGCAGTACTTC. This translates into CASSLFEPGQGGPYEQYF.

This clonotype appeared many times. V and J are TRBV2 and TRBJ1-1, with 7 bases aligning to TRBD1. V shed 3 bases and J 5 bases; nucleotides not matched to a gene: 9. Germline V gene data show CDR1 as SNHLY and CDR2 as FYNNEI. The CDR3 length is 15 residues. The CDR3 region is CASSDRGGKGTEAFF. The CDR3 DNA sequence: TGTGCCAGCAGTGACAGGGGGGGCAAAGGGACTGAAGCTTTCTTT.

A remark on this clonotype: At one end, the junction sequence differs from germline, possibly due to a read error. The rearrangement joins TRBV20-1 to TRBJ2-7, with D tentatively TRBD2 (6 bases). This CDR3 has 14 amino acids. Germline CDR1 reads DFQATT; CDR2 reads SNEGSKA (reference sequence). CDR3 nucleotides: TGCGGTGCTAGAGACGGGCGGGGAAGCAACGAGCAGTACTTC. Translation gives CGARDGRGSNEQYF.

This clonotype came up many times. The chain joins TRBV12-3 or TRBV12-4 to TRBJ1-1, with 9 bases fitting TRBD1. This CDR3 is built from 16 residues. V gave up 3 bases and J gave up 4 bases; unmatched junction bases: 9. CDR3 nucleotides: TGTGCCAGCAGTTTCACAGGGGGCGCTTCGGGCACTGAAGCTTTCTTT. This gives the protein CASSFTGGASGTEAFF.

This clonotype was recorded many times. V is TRBV18 and J is TRBJ1-1; D is ambiguous. The CDR3 is 16 amino acids. V lost 4 bases and J 0 bases, leaving 15 bases between the germline ends. Germline V gives CDR1 KGHSH, CDR2 LQKENI. The CDR3 sequence is CASSRSPLDMNTEAFF. The CDR3 DNA reads TGTGCCAGCTCACGTTCACCCCTTGACATGAACACTGAAGCTTTCTTT.

This clonotype was seen many times. The chain links TRBV5-1 to TRBJ1-1, with D maybe TRBD1 (5 bases). Germline loops: CDR1 SGHRS, CDR2 YFSETQ. Between the trimmed V and J ends, which lost 5 bases and 2 bases, there was a span of 10 bases. The CDR3 spans 13 residues. Written as DNA, the CDR3 is TGCGCCAGCAGGGGGGGAGTTAACACTGAAGCTTTCTTT. Translated, it gives CASRGGVNTEAFF.

The V call is TRBV20-1, the J call TRBJ1-2; unclear D gene. CDR3 length: 13 amino acids. Germline V CDR1 and CDR2: DFQATT, SNEGSKA (reference sequence). The V and J ends lost 3 bases and 5 bases respectively, with 13 bases between them. The CDR3 is CSASLSGAYGYTF. Here the CDR3 DNA reads TGCAGTGCTAGTTTGTCTGGAGCATATGGCTACACCTTC.

J is TRBJ1-1 and V is TRBV11-3; D possibly corresponds to TRBD1 (5 bases). The CDR3 contains 13 residues. Per germline, CDR1 SGHNT and CDR2 YENEEA. Trimming shortened V by 3 bases and J by 7 bases, and 12 bases separated the two germline ends. CDR3 region: CASSFSGALEAFF. DNA of the CDR3: TGTGCCAGCAGCTTCTCCGGGGCTCTTGAAGCTTTCTTT.

As for this clonotype: A far larger clone is one base from this, pointing to a likely read error. The chain uses TRBV11-2 and TRBJ2-1; TRBD2 might be the D (5 bases). The CDR3 runs 15 residues. The ends were cut back, 4 bases at V and 4 bases at J, with 14 bases in the middle. In germline, CDR1 is SGHAT, CDR2 FQNNGV. This CDR3 is CASSSEGSKYNEQFF. The DNA for the CDR3 is TGTGCCAGCAGCTCAGAGGGCTCCAAATACAATGAGCAGTTCTTC.

This sequence joins TRBV3-1 and TRBJ2-1; the D gene is possibly TRBD1 (6 bases). CDR1 and CDR2 (germline): LGHDT, YNNKEL (reference sequence). V was shortened by 0 bases and J by 0 bases, with 18 bases between the two germline ends. The CDR3 is 19 amino acids. The CDR3 nucleotides read TGTGCCAGCAGCCAAGATCGAGAGGGCGACAGGAGCTCCTACAATGAGCAGTTCTTC. Translating gives CASSQDREGDRSSYNEQFF.

V usage is TRBV6-9 and J usage is TRBJ2-1; 7 positions match TRBD1. The germline V gene encodes CDR1 MNHGY and CDR2 SVAAGI. CDR3 size: 17 residues. V was clipped by 3 bases and J by 9 bases; unmatched bases: 17. DNA of the CDR3: TGTGCCAGCAGTTACGGCGAAGTGAGGGGGCTATTATCTGAGCAGTTCTTC. Encoded protein: CASSYGEVRGLLSEQFF.